The source of this T cell receptor beta chain is a study of T cell changes during pregnancy in multiple sclerosis. Assay used: immunoSEQ multiplex PCR; TCRdb lists only in-frame clones, some missing. The sample lists fewer than 75,000 clones, roughly 90% seen once, with less than 5.5% in the top ten. The clonotype was recovered from a female donor with multiple sclerosis, enrolled in a pregnancy study. Material: CD8+ T cells from peripheral blood mononuclear cells, obtained before pregnancy.

CDR3 loop: CASSLALSQPQHF. CDR3 DNA: TGTGCCAGCAGCTTAGCTCTCAGTCAGCCCCAGCATTTT. J is TRBJ1-5 and V is TRBV7-9; no clear D gene. Trimming removed 0 bases at V and 6 bases at J, with 6 bases between. Germline loops: CDR1 SEHNR, CDR2 FQNEAQ (reference sequence). The CDR3 totals 13 residues.